This TCR beta chain was found in a study of CD8 T cells in ankylosing spondylitis. Study conclusions and caveats: Previously reported in reactive arthritis synovial fluid and blood were some of the motif variants. About 8 highly homologous variants made up a TCR beta motif, and this motif appeared characteristic of ankylosing spondylitis blood.

CDR3 size: 15 residues. Looked up from germline, CDR1 is DFQATT and CDR2 is SNEGSKA (reference sequence). Between the trimmed V and J ends, which lost 2 bases and 0 bases, there was a span of 13 bases. The sample holds a few counts of this clonotype. Its antigen remains unidentified. Generation of TCR beta libraries employed quantitative 5'-RACE incorporating molecular barcodes. TCRdb fed the 5' RACE reads into MiXCR, producing one record per CDR3 protein. The sample lists a few hundred thousand distinct CDR3 sequences; 12% were seen once. The J gene is TRBJ1-1, the V gene TRBV20-1; possibly TRBD1 for D (6 bases). Sequencing was performed on blood, either unsorted or a sorted T cell fraction (not recorded which). The receptor's source is a male donor with ankylosing spondylitis. CDR3 protein: CSARRGGSLNTEAFF. The CDR3 nucleotides read TGCAGTGCTAGAAGGGGGGGCAGCCTGAACACTGAAGCTTTCTTT.